The source of this T cell receptor beta chain is a study of identical twins (dated by TCRdb to the mid-2010s). Broadly, across the study: The study deep-sequenced TCR alpha and beta repertoires from monozygotic twins, unrelated adults of various ages and cord blood to test whether fetal clonotypes persist. To rule out contamination, the twin experiments were replicated at different times with different library preparation protocols. Paper-wide results and their limitations: A weaker excess of twin sharing was found in beta out-of-frame sequences because the signal-to-noise ratio was lowered by fewer shared sequences. Compared with coincidental sharing between unrelated individuals, out-of-frame TCR alpha sequences shared between twins had an excess of sequences with low generation probability. Abundant cord blood beta clonotypes had fewer insertions, young adult naive repertoires showed a similar but weaker trend, and memory repertoires showed no such trend. Because the same donors could not be followed over many years, conclusions were based on cross-sectional statistical analysis. Out-of-frame TCR alpha sharing in monozygotic twins was systematically underestimated by recombination models, whereas sharing between unrelated individuals was in agreement with the recombination models. Invariant T cells such as MAIT and iNKT could partly confound zero-insertion analyses, though diverse VJ usage argued against this for most clonotypes.

All donors were healthy Caucasians. Three pairs of female monozygotic twins, all aged about 18 to 30 years, made up the twin cohort. Positive isolation kits from Invitrogen were used to isolate the CD4+ and CD8+ T cell populations. With regard to this clonotype: What antigen it recognizes has not been identified. No quality values exist for individual bases; no much larger clone is one base distant.

The cysteine opens and the phenylalanine closes a CDR3 of 13 amino acids. The kept DNA is CDR3 alone, 39 bases in frame from the first base. V lost 3 bases and J lost 4 bases; the stretch between them is 12 bases long. From the germline V gene (reference sequence), CDR1 is DFQATT and CDR2 is SNEGSKA. Receptor libraries were prepared by 5' RACE. Sequencing took place on an Illumina HiSeq 2000. A universal primer binding site was added through template switching, and the final cDNA carried a unique molecular identifier so that TCR cDNA molecules could be counted accurately. Specific primers in the conserved constant-segment region were used to synthesize first-strand cDNA for the TCR alpha and beta chains. Each cDNA library was double barcoded, with a SMART-Mk sample barcode plus Illumina barcodes, to control for contamination. TruSeq adapter sequences along with Illumina sample barcodes were introduced in two successive PCR steps. The Illumina HiSeq platform was used with custom primers to sequence TCR alpha and beta cDNA libraries. Per the authors' processing: Unique molecular identifiers were extracted from raw reads with MiGEC, and CDR3 positions were determined with MiXCR. For each individual, recombination models were inferred using an EM algorithm with the repgenHMM and IGoR tools. The analysis of shared clonotypes was done with the tcR package in R, with sharing normalized by the product of cloneset sizes. To study raw recombination without the effects of thymic and clonal selection, out-of-frame nonproductive sequences were analyzed. TCRdb reran the public reads through fastp at Q25 and MiXCR, keeping productive beta chains. Each CDR3 protein gets just one entry, which takes the most common genes and DNA from the rows behind it. The V and J calls were not made by the authors but by TCRdb's processing. The sample contains 350,000 or so distinct CDR3 sequences, approximately 13% of them found a single time. The top ten constitute around 6.9% of the sample.

Another study also made use of these data, one on yellow fever vaccine responses in identical twins. Per the second study: According to the authors, the vaccine-induced T cell response in identical twins seemed to be partly convergent and partly specific to each individual. Focusing on identical twins, the study followed the T cell clones that responded to the vaccine, and did so with precision.

The receptor was derived from a young woman in good health. Sequences were obtained from CD8+ T cells sorted from blood. The receptor chain draws on TRBV20-1 and TRBJ1-2; confidence is insufficient to name the D gene. The bases are TGCAGTGCTAGTGACACTGAAACCTATGGCTACACCTTC. Translated, this gives CSASDTETYGYTF.